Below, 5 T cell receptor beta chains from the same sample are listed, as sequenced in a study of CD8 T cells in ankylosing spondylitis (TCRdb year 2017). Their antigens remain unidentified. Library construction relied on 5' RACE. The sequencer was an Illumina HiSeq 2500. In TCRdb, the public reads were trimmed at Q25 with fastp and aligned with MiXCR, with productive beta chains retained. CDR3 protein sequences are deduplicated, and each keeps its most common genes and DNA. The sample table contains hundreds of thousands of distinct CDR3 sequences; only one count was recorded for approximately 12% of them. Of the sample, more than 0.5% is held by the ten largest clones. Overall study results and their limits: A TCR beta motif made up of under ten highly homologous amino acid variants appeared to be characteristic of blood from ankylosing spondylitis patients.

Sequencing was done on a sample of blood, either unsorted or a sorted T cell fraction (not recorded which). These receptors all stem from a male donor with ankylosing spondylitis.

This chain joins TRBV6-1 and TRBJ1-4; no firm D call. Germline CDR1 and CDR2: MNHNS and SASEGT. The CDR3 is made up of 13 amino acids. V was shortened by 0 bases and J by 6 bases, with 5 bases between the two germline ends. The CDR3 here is CASSEAGDEKLFF. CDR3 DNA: TGTGCCAGCAGTGAAGCCGGGGATGAAAAACTGTTTTTT.

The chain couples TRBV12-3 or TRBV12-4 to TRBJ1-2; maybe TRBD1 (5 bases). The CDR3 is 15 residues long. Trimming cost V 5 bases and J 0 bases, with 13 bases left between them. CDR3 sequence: CASSEWGGANYGYTF. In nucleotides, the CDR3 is TGTGCCAGCAGTGAGTGGGGGGGAGCTAACTATGGCTACACCTTC.

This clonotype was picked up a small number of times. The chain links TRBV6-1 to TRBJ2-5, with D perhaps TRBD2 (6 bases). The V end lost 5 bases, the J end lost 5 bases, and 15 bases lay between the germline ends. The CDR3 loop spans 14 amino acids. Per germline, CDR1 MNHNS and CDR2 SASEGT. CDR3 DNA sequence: TGTGCCAGCAGTCCCCTGGGGGGAAGGGAGACCCAGTACTTC. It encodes CASSPLGGRETQYF.

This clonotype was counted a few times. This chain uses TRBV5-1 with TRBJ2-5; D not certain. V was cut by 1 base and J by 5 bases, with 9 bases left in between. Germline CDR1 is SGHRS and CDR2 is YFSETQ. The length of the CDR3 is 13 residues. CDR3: CASSLNRRETQYF. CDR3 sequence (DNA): TGCGCCAGCAGCTTGAACCGGCGGGAGACCCAGTACTTC.

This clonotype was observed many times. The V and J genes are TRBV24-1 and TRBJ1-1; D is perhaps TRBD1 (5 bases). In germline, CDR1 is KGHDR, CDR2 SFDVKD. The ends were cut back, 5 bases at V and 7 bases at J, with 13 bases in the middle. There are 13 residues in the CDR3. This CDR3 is CATSAAGDGEAFF. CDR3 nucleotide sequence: TGTGCCACCAGTGCAGCGGGGGACGGTGAAGCTTTCTTT.